This TCR beta chain was documented in a study of blood T cell repertoires in COVID-19. At the level of the study: The samples span acute and convalescent COVID-19 from the United States, Italy and Spain.

Under the authors' procedure: Quantification of nucleated cells was approximated via reference gene primer amplification. The method was immunoSEQ multiplex PCR; TCRdb's version includes in-frame clones alone and lacks a portion of them. That table supplies the V and J calls and clone size; D and trimming were determined from the DNA. This table holds some 96,000 clones, about 82% found once. V lost 2 bases and J 5 bases, leaving 13 bases between the germline ends. The CDR3 spans 15 residues. The V gene's germline CDR1 is LNHDA and CDR2 SQIVND (reference sequence). Material for sequencing was peripheral blood. The chain uses TRBV19 and TRBJ2-1; D is perhaps TRBD2 (6 bases). This TCR derives from a man in his fifties with active or convalescent COVID-19. The chain's CDR3 is CASSILTSTNNEQFF. In DNA, the CDR3 is TGTGCCAGTAGTATATTAACTAGCACGAACAATGAGCAGTTCTTC. The whole variable domain, remainder taken from reference TRBV19 and TRBJ2-1, is DGGITQSPKYLFRKEGQNVTLSCEQNLNHDAMYWYRQDPGQGLRLIYYSQIVNDFQKGDIAEGYSVSREKKESFPLTVTSAQKNPTAFYLCASSILTSTNNEQFFGPGTRLTVL.